These 27 T cell receptor beta chains came from one sample sequenced in a study of blood T cell repertoires in COVID-19. This table comes from immunoSEQ multiplex PCR, and its TCRdb copy is limited to in-frame clones, with some not included. The table records approximately 250,000 clones, roughly nine tenths of them present only once. The specimen sequenced was peripheral blood. These receptor sequences come from a woman between 55 and 75 years old who had recovered from COVID-19.

The chain links TRBV7-2 to TRBJ2-7; D gene unclear. Germline lookup yields CDR1 SGHTA and CDR2 FQGNSA. The CDR3 covers 14 residues. Between the trimmed V and J ends, which lost 4 bases and 3 bases, there was a span of 13 bases. CDR3 sequence reads: CASSSVGRGYEQYF. The CDR3, as DNA: TGTGCCAGCAGCTCCGTAGGAAGAGGCTACGAGCAGTACTTC.

This clone was picked up one time. The chain joins TRBV9 to TRBJ1-6, with a possible D match to TRBD1 (5 bases). The length of the CDR3 is 16 residues. The V gene's germline CDR1 is SGDLS and CDR2 YYNGEE. V lost 1 base and J 7 bases, leaving 15 bases between the germline ends. The CDR3 DNA is TGTGCCAGCAGCGTAACAGGCTTGTCCGACAATTCACCCCTCCACTTT. As protein: CASSVTGLSDNSPLHF.

The V gene is TRBV4-2, the J gene TRBJ2-5; no firm D call. Germline-derived CDR1 and CDR2 are LGHNA and YNFKEQ. The CDR3 runs to 15 residues. V lost 1 base to trimming and J lost 4 bases, with 13 bases between them. The CDR3, as DNA: TGTGCCAGCAGCCAAGGAGTCGAGGCGGTAGAGACCCAGTACTTC. It encodes CASSQGVEAVETQYF.

The gene calls are TRBV9 and TRBJ1-6, with D unclear. Per germline, CDR1 SGDLS and CDR2 YYNGEE. The CDR3 has 13 amino acids. The V and J ends lost 0 bases and 11 bases respectively, with 9 bases between them. The CDR3 nucleotides are TGTGCCAGCAGCGTAGATTCCAGTACACCCCTCCACTTT. Its protein product is CASSVDSSTPLHF.

The chain is built from TRBV7-8 and TRBJ2-7, with D possibly TRBD2 on 6 matching bases. With 5 bases removed from V and 1 base from J, the gap between germline ends came to 15 bases. The CDR3 is 15 amino acids. Germline V CDR1 and CDR2: SGHVS, FQNEAQ. CDR3 nucleotides: TGTGCCAGCAGCCTGACAGAGGAGGGTTCCTACGAGCAGTACTTC. It specifies CASSLTEEGSYEQYF.

The V and J genes are TRBV19 and TRBJ1-6; 8 bases agree with TRBD1. The trim removed 6 bases at V and 4 bases at J, leaving 5 bases unmatched. CDR1 and CDR2 from the germline V gene are LNHDA and SQIVND (reference sequence). CDR3 length: 15 residues. Here the CDR3 DNA reads TGTGCCAGTAGACAACGGACAGGGTATAATTCACCCCTCCACTTT. Its protein is CASRQRTGYNSPLHF.

The rearrangement uses TRBV4-2 and TRBJ2-7, with D possibly TRBD2 on 6 matching bases. The CDR3 consists of 14 residues. The germline V gene has CDR1 LGHNA and CDR2 YNFKEQ. Deletions cut 4 bases from V and 4 bases from J, with 14 bases between. The CDR3 is CASSLQAGRYEQYF. The CDR3 DNA sequence: TGTGCCAGCAGCCTACAAGCGGGCCGTTACGAGCAGTACTTC.

This clone occurred a few times. The chain carries TRBV6-1 and TRBJ1-5; D is perhaps TRBD1 (6 bases). V was shortened by 8 bases and J by 3 bases, with 14 bases between the two germline ends. CDR3 length: 14 residues. Germline V gives CDR1 MNHNS, CDR2 SASEGT. The CDR3 DNA follows: TGTGCCAGCGGCTCAGGGGCTCTCAATCAGCCCCAGCATTTT. The encoded protein is CASGSGALNQPQHF.

The rearrangement uses TRBV7-6 and TRBJ2-1; the D gene is possibly TRBD1 (6 bases). This CDR3 has 16 residues. The germline V gene has CDR1 SGHVS and CDR2 FNYEAQ. The V and J ends lost 5 bases and 9 bases respectively, with 23 bases between them. CDR3 sequence: CASSRPDRDNVPEQFF. CDR3 nucleotides: TGTGCCAGCAGCCGCCCCGACCGGGACAACGTACCTGAGCAGTTCTTC. The entire variable domain, with the rest obtained from reference TRBV7-6 and TRBJ2-1, is as follows: GAGVSQSPRYKVTKRGQDVALRCDPISGHVSLYWYRQALGQGPEFLTYFNYEAQQDKSGLPNDRFSAERPEGSISTLTIQRTEQRDSAMYRCASSRPDRDNVPEQFFGPGTRLTVL.

J is TRBJ1-1 and V is TRBV27, with 9 bases matching TRBD1. J gave up 1 base and V 4 bases, and 4 bases lay outside the gene matches. Germline V CDR1 and CDR2: MNHEY, SMNVEV (reference sequence). This CDR3 contains 15 residues. The DNA of the CDR3 is TGTGCCAGCAGTTGGGGGGACAGGGAGAACACTGAAGCTTTCTTT. This gives the protein CASSWGDRENTEAFF.

This clone showed up just a few times. J is TRBJ1-5 and V is TRBV19; perhaps TRBD1 as D (5 bases). Germline V gene sequence: CDR1 LNHDA, CDR2 SQIVND (reference sequence). V dropped 7 bases and J dropped 7 bases, with 17 bases sitting between them. This CDR3 comprises 14 residues. CDR3 sequence (DNA): TGTGCCAGTACTGAGTGGCAGGGTATACAGCCCCAGCATTTT. Translating gives CASTEWQGIQPQHF.

The J gene is TRBJ1-3, the V gene TRBV7-9; D is undetermined. V gave up 5 bases and J gave up 4 bases, with 18 bases separating them. Germline V gene lookup returns CDR1 SEHNR and CDR2 FQNEAQ (reference sequence). There are 16 residues in the CDR3. For the CDR3, the DNA is TGTGCCAGCAGCCCCTTTAGTACAGTCGCGGGAAACACCATATATTTT. This translates into CASSPFSTVAGNTIYF. Variable domain in full (rest from reference TRBV7-9 and TRBJ1-3): DTGVSQNPRHKITKRGQNVTFRCDPISEHNRLYWYRQTLGQGPEFLTYFQNEAQLEKSRLLSDRFSAERPKGSFSTLEIQRTEQGDSAMYLCASSPFSTVAGNTIYFGEGSWLTVV.

This chain uses TRBV3-1 (or the pseudogene TRBV3-2) with TRBJ2-5; D remains unclear. Trimming left V 2 bases short and J 5 bases short, with 18 bases between. The CDR3 contains 16 residues. CDR1 and CDR2 from the germline V gene are LGHDT and YNNKEL (reference sequence). For the CDR3, the DNA is TGTGCCAGCAGCCAATTGGTATATAGCAATATCGAGACCCAGTACTTC. Translated, it gives CASSQLVYSNIETQYF.

J is TRBJ1-4 and V is TRBV4-2; TRBD1 aligns across 8 bases. This CDR3 contains 14 residues. Losses at the gene ends were 2 bases for V and 8 bases for J; bases not matched to a gene: 4. Germline V lookup: CDR1 LGHNA, CDR2 YNFKEQ. CDR3 loop: CASSQPGQGEKLFF. DNA for the CDR3: TGTGCCAGCAGCCAACCAGGACAGGGAGAAAAACTGTTTTTT.

The V gene is TRBV18, the J gene TRBJ2-1; 8 bases are shared with TRBD1. CDR3 length: 15 amino acids. Trimming took 3 bases from V and 4 from J; bases not matched to a gene: 5. Germline CDR1 KGHSH, CDR2 LQKENI. In DNA, the CDR3 is TGTGCCAGCTCACCCGGACAGGGTGAATACAATGAGCAGTTCTTC. Translated, it gives CASSPGQGEYNEQFF.

This chain connects TRBV3-1 (or the pseudogene TRBV3-2) to TRBJ2-7, with D possibly TRBD2 on 5 matching bases. The V end was cut by 1 base, the J end by 0 bases, with 10 bases between. CDR1 LGHDT and CDR2 YNNKEL come from the germline V gene (reference sequence). This CDR3 region has 15 residues. CDR3 nucleotide sequence: TGTGCCAGCAGCCAAGGCGGACTGTACTCCTACGAGCAGTACTTC. It encodes CASSQGGLYSYEQYF.

This clone has more than one count but fewer than ten. V and J are TRBV11-2 and TRBJ2-7; 9 bases match TRBD1. Germline assignment: CDR1 SGHAT and CDR2 FQNNGV. J gave up 6 bases and V 1 base, and 19 bases lay outside the gene matches. The CDR3 is 19 amino acids. CDR3 region: CASSLVRHGPTGGSAEQYF. The CDR3 DNA reads as TGTGCCAGCAGCTTAGTCCGACATGGACCCACAGGGGGCAGCGCCGAGCAGTACTTC.

The chain carries TRBV19 and TRBJ1-5; D perhaps matches TRBD1 (5 bases). The CDR3 runs to 15 residues. Germline CDR1 LNHDA, CDR2 SQIVND (reference sequence). V lost 3 bases and J 6 bases, leaving 15 bases between the germline ends. The CDR3 here is CASSIMTLGGQPQHF. The CDR3 DNA reads as TGTGCCAGTAGTATTATGACCCTGGGGGGTCAGCCCCAGCATTTT.

The chain uses TRBV19 and TRBJ1-3; TRBD1 aligns across 7 bases. The J segment lost 4 bases and the V segment lost 7 bases, leaving 4 bases of the junction unmatched. Per germline, CDR1 LNHDA and CDR2 SQIVND (reference sequence). The CDR3 extends over 13 amino acids. The CDR3 DNA reads as TGTGCCAGTACTTCGACAGGGGGAAACACCATATATTTT. It codes for CASTSTGGNTIYF.

The chain's CDR3 is CASTLQETQYF. CDR3 sequence (DNA): TGCGCCAGCACCCTCCAAGAGACCCAGTACTTC. The chain combines TRBV5-1 with TRBJ2-5, with unresolved D. CDR1 is SGHRS, CDR2 YFSETQ, per germline. Deletions cut 6 bases from V and 1 base from J, with 4 bases between. CDR3 length: 11 amino acids.

V and J are TRBV29-1 and TRBJ1-3, with unresolved D. The CDR3 sequence is 12 residues long. Per germline, CDR1 SQVTM and CDR2 ANQGSEA. The V and J ends lost 5 bases and 4 bases respectively, with 9 bases between them. DNA of the CDR3: TGCAGCGTTCTGGCGGGGGGAAACACCATATATTTT. Translating gives CSVLAGGNTIYF.

This chain links TRBV7-2 with TRBJ2-7, with D hard to call. V was pared by 5 bases and J by 4 bases, with 9 bases between. Looked up from germline, CDR1 is SGHTA and CDR2 is FQGNSA. This CDR3 is built from 12 residues. CDR3 loop: CASSAKRYEQYF. In DNA form, the CDR3 reads TGTGCCAGCAGCGCTAAGAGGTACGAGCAGTACTTC.

This clone appeared a single time. V and J are TRBV4-3 and TRBJ1-1; TRBD1 might be the D (6 bases). The CDR3 is made up of 14 amino acids. V was shortened by 2 bases and J by 5 bases, with 12 bases between the two germline ends. Germline values: CDR1 LGHNA, CDR2 YSLEER. The CDR3 is CASSQYRERTEAFF. As DNA, the CDR3 is TGCGCCAGCAGCCAATACAGGGAAAGGACTGAAGCTTTCTTT.

This chain uses TRBV7-6 with TRBJ2-7; D may be TRBD1 (6 bases). The ends were cut back, 6 bases at V and 1 base at J, with 16 bases in the middle. CDR3 length: 15 residues. Germline V gene data show CDR1 as SGHVS and CDR2 as FNYEAQ. As DNA, the CDR3 is TGTGCCAGCAGTCAAACGCCCGGACAGTCCTACGAGCAGTACTTC. This gives the protein CASSQTPGQSYEQYF.

As to this clone: The junction does not match germline at one end; this may be a read error. CDR3 nucleotide sequence: TGTGCCAGCAGTTCTGAGACTACCGACAGGGAAAGCTTC. It translates to CASSSETTDRESF. The V and J genes are TRBV12-3 or TRBV12-4 and TRBJ2-7; TRBD1 agrees at 7 bases. The CDR3 is 13 amino acids.

This chain links TRBV12-3 or TRBV12-4 with TRBJ1-5; the D is unclear. There are 12 residues in the CDR3. Trimming removed 7 bases from V and 7 bases from J, with 11 bases in between. Here the CDR3 reads CASTVYPQPQHF. The CDR3 region has the DNA TGTGCCAGCACAGTTTACCCCCAGCCCCAGCATTTT.

The chain is built from TRBV27 and TRBJ1-2, with D uncertain. V lost 6 bases, J lost 0 bases, and 8 bases lay in between. Germline V gene data show CDR1 as MNHEY and CDR2 as SMNVEV (reference sequence). The CDR3 length is 13 residues. The CDR3 loop reads CASRNSANYGYTF. The CDR3 coding sequence is TGTGCCAGCAGAAATTCTGCTAACTATGGCTACACCTTC.